Listed below are T cell receptor beta chains from one sample, sequenced in a study of blood T cell repertoires in COVID-19. Clones were sequenced by immunoSEQ multiplex PCR, and TCRdb holds only the in-frame ones, with some missing. Among some 210,000 clones listed, approximately 89% were seen once. Sequenced sample: peripheral blood. These receptors were taken from a woman aged 40-49 years with acute or convalescent COVID-19. Each CDR3 is given with its conserved first and last residue. Fields, in order: D gene, V gene, clone size, J gene, CDR3 DNA, CDR3 protein. A D gene is named only where the DNA matches it firmly. Rows give clone size only sometimes, using once, few, many, or a class for an expanded clone.

>TRBD1|TRBV29-1|NA|TRBJ1-2
TGCAGCGTTTCCAGCGGACAGGGGGCTAACCTAAATGGCTACACCTTC
CSVSSGQGANLNGYTF
>NA|TRBV7-2|NA|TRBJ2-5
TGTGCCAGCAGCTTAGGGTATGAGAGGTGGGAGACCCAGTACTTC
CASSLGYERWETQYF
>TRBD1|TRBV7-9|NA|TRBJ2-5
TGTGCCAGCAGCTTAAACCAGGGGGCTGAAGAGACCCAGTACTTC
CASSLNQGAEETQYF
>TRBD1|TRBV27|NA|TRBJ2-3
TGTGCCAGCGGCGGACAGGGGGCCGTAATCGGCACAGATACGCAGTATTTT
CASGGQGAVIGTDTQYF
>NA|TRBV19|NA|TRBJ1-1
TGTGCCAGTAGTATAGTAATGGGGCAGGGAGGGGGTGAAGCTTTCTTT
CASSIVMGQGGGEAFF
>NA|TRBV4-1|once|TRBJ1-3
TGCGCCAGCAACGGGTTGGCGGACACCATATATTTT
CASNGLADTIYF
>TRBD2|TRBV27|NA|TRBJ2-2
TGTGCCAGCAGTCCCGGGACTAGGGGTTCTGGGGAGCTGTTTTTT
CASSPGTRGSGELFF
>NA|TRBV5-6|once|TRBJ1-1
TGTGCCAGCAGCTTGACCTTGAGGACTGAAGCTTTCTTT
CASSLTLRTEAFF
>TRBD1|TRBV5-3|NA|TRBJ1-5
TGTGCCAGAAGCAATATGGACAGGGTGGACAATCAGCCCCAGCATTTT
CARSNMDRVDNQPQHF
>NA|TRBV20-1|NA|TRBJ2-3
TGCAGTGCTAGGCGAGATACGCAGTATTTT
CSARRDTQYF
>NA|TRBV4-1|NA|TRBJ2-3
TGCGCCAGCAGTGAGTCAGGGGCCCCAGATACGCAGTATTTT
CASSESGAPDTQYF
>NA|TRBV9|NA|TRBJ2-2
TGTGCCAGCAGCGCCGCTCCCTTCGGCACCGGGGAGCTGTTTTTT
CASSAAPFGTGELFF
>TRBD1|TRBV11-3|NA|TRBJ2-2
TGTGCCAGCAGCATCCGGACAGGGCGGAACACCGGGGAGCTGTTTTTT
CASSIRTGRNTGELFF
>NA|TRBV12-3/TRBV12-4|NA|TRBJ1-2
TGTGCCAGCAGTTCCGGGGGAGCGGATGGCTACACCTTC
CASSSGGADGYTF
>NA|TRBV19|NA|TRBJ2-4
TGTGCCAGTAGTAGTCGACAGACACCCGGCATTCAGTACTTC
CASSSRQTPGIQYF
>NA|TRBV10-3|NA|TRBJ1-2
TGTGCCATCAGCGGAACGACCGGGACAAATCACTATGGCTACACCTTC
CAISGTTGTNHYGYTF
>TRBD1|TRBV4-1|NA|TRBJ1-6
TGCGCCAGCAGCCAAGGTGGGACAGGGAATTTACCCCTCCACTTT
CASSQGGTGNLPLHF
>TRBD1|TRBV7-3|NA|TRBJ1-2
TGTGCCAGCAGCGCTACAGGGGGGGACTATGGCTACACCTTC
CASSATGGDYGYTF
>NA|TRBV10-3|NA|TRBJ1-2
TGTGCCATCAGTGGGGGGGTTATGAATAACTATGGCTACACCTTC
CAISGGVMNNYGYTF
>NA|TRBV27|NA|TRBJ1-4
TGTGCCAGCAGTTTATCTCGGGGGTCAGGCGAAAAACTGTTTTTT
CASSLSRGSGEKLFF
>TRBD2|TRBV7-6|once|TRBJ2-2
TGTGCCAGCACCATGGGACTAGCGGGGGGAAACACCGGGGAGCTGTTTTTT
CASTMGLAGGNTGELFF
>TRBD1|TRBV5-8|NA|TRBJ1-6
TGTGCCAGCAGCTTGTTGACAGGGGGCGGCAATTCACCCCTCCACTTT
CASSLLTGGGNSPLHF
>TRBD1|TRBV30|NA|TRBJ1-5
TGTGCCTGTCAGACAGGGTTCAATCAGCCCCAGCATTTT
CACQTGFNQPQHF
>TRBD1|TRBV19|NA|TRBJ1-5
TGTGCCAGTAGTAAGACAGGGGCAGCCGATCAGCCCCAGCATTTT
CASSKTGAADQPQHF
>TRBD1|TRBV2|few|TRBJ1-4
TGTGCCAGCAGTGAGACAGGGGTCGTAAAACTGTTTTTT
CASSETGVVKLFF
>NA|TRBV7-6|NA|TRBJ2-5
TGTGCCAGCAGCTTAGGGTCCGGTGACTACGAGACCCAGTACTTC
CASSLGSGDYETQYF
>TRBD1|TRBV4-1|NA|TRBJ1-5
TGCGCCAGCAGCCCGGGACAGGGCAATCAGCCCCAGCATTTT
CASSPGQGNQPQHF
>TRBD1|TRBV11-2|once|TRBJ1-1
TGTGCCAGCAGCCAAAGACAGGGAGGCACTGAAGCTTTCTTT
CASSQRQGGTEAFF
>TRBD2|TRBV7-9|NA|TRBJ2-5
TGTGCCAGCAGCTTAGCGGGGACTAGCGGTCCTCAAGAGACCCAGTACTTC
CASSLAGTSGPQETQYF
>NA|TRBV12-3/TRBV12-4|NA|TRBJ1-2
TGTGCCAGCAGCTTATCCGTCCAGGGTACCTACACCTTC
CASSLSVQGTYTF
>NA|TRBV12-5|NA|TRBJ1-5
TGTGCTAGTGGTTTGGACGGATTGGGGCAGGGTAATCAGCCCCAGCATTTT
CASGLDGLGQGNQPQHF
>NA|TRBV27|NA|TRBJ1-6
TGTGCCAGCAGTTCTTACCCGCGGGACGATTCACCCCTCCACTTT
CASSSYPRDDSPLHF
>TRBD1|TRBV19|NA|TRBJ1-5
TGTGCCAGTAGTTTCCGTACAGGGGTGCGTCAGCCCCAGCATTTT
CASSFRTGVRQPQHF
>TRBD1|TRBV3-1/TRBV3-2|NA|TRBJ1-6
TGTGCCAGCAGCCCCCGGGACAGGGGAAATTCACCCCTCCACTTT
CASSPRDRGNSPLHF
>TRBD1|TRBV5-1|NA|TRBJ2-3
TGCGCCAGCAGCCCGGTCCGGGACAGGAGCACAGATACGCAGTATTTT
CASSPVRDRSTDTQYF
>TRBD1|TRBV4-1|few|TRBJ1-2
TGCGCCAGCAGCCAAGGGGGACAGGGGGCGAGGGACTATGGCTACACCTTC
CASSQGGQGARDYGYTF
>NA|TRBV12-3/TRBV12-4|NA|TRBJ2-5
TGTGCCAGCAGTTATGGGCGTGCAGAGACCCAGTACTTC
CASSYGRAETQYF
>TRBD1|TRBV28|NA|TRBJ1-5
TGTGCCAGCAGTTTGGACAGGAACCAGCCCCAGCATTTT
CASSLDRNQPQHF
>TRBD1|TRBV5-8|NA|TRBJ1-2
TGTGCCAGCAGCCGACAGGGTTCTCTCGGCTACACCTTC
CASSRQGSLGYTF
>NA|TRBV12-5|NA|TRBJ2-1
TGTGCTAGTGGTCTCATGACTAGCAATGAGCAGTTCTTC
CASGLMTSNEQFF
>NA|TRBV7-8|NA|TRBJ2-2
TGTGCCAGCAGCTTTCAGCCGGGGGCCGGGGAGCTGTTTTTT
CASSFQPGAGELFF
>TRBD1|TRBV29-1|NA|TRBJ2-3
TGCAGCGTTGAATGGCTTCGACAGGGCAGCGCAGATACGCAGTATTTT
CSVEWLRQGSADTQYF
>NA|TRBV6-5|NA|TRBJ1-2
TGTGCCAGCAACGCCCGAGGCCGGGACTATGGCTACACCTTC
CASNARGRDYGYTF
>NA|TRBV29-1|NA|TRBJ1-5
TGCAGCGTTGAGGCGGGCGGCAATCAGCCCCAGCATTTT
CSVEAGGNQPQHF
>NA|TRBV7-2|once|TRBJ1-3
TGTGCCAGCAGCTCTGGACACACGACTGGAAACACCATATATTTT
CASSSGHTTGNTIYF
>NA|TRBV29-1|NA|TRBJ1-1
TGCAGCGTTCACAAATTGAACACTGAAGCTTTCTTT
CSVHKLNTEAFF